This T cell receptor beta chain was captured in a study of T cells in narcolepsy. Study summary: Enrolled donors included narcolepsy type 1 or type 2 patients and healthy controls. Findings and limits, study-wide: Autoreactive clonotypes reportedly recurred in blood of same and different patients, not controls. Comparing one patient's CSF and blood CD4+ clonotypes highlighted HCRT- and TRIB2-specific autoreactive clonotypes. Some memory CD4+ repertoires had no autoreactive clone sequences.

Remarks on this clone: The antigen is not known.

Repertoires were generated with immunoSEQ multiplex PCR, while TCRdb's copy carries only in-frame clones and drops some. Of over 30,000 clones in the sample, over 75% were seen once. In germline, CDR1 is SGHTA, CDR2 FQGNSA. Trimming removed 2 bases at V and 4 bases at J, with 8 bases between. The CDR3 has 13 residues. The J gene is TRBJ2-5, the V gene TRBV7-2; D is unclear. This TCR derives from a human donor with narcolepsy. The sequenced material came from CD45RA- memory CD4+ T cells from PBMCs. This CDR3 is CASSLRQAETQYF. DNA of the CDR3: TGTGCCAGCAGCTTAAGGCAGGCAGAGACCCAGTACTTC. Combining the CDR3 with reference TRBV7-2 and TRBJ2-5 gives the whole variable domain GAGVSQSPSNKVTEKGKDVELRCDPISGHTALYWYRQSLGQGLEFLIYFQGNSAPDKSGLPSDRFSAERTGGSVSTLTIQRTQQEDSAVYLCASSLRQAETQYFGPGTRLLVL.